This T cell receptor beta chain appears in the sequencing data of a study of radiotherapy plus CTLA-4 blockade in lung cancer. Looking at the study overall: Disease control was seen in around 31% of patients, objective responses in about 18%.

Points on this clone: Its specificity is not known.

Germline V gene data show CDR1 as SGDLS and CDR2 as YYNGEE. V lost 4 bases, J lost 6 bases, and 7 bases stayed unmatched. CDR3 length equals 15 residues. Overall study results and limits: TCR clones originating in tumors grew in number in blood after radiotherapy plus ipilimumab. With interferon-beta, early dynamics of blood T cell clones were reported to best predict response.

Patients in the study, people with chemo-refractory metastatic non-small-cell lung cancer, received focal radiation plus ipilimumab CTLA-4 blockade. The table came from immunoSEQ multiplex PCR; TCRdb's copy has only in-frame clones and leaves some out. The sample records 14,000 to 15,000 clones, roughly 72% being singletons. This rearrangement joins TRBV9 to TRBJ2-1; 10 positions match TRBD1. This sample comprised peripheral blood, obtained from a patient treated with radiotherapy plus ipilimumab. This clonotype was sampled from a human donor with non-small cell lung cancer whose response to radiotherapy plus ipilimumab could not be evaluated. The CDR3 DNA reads TGTGCCAGCAGCCCCCGGGACAGGGGATCCAATGAGCAGTTCTTC. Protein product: CASSPRDRGSNEQFF.